This record looks at one T cell receptor beta chain sequence and its context. Its antigen remains unknown. Time point specified: 20-29 weeks after completion of therapy. The germline V gene has CDR1 SNHLY and CDR2 FYNNEI. Trimming cost V 8 bases and J 0 bases, with 10 bases left between them. This CDR3 comprises 13 residues. The sample belongs to a study of T cell therapy after organ transplantation. The table came from immunoSEQ multiplex PCR; TCRdb's copy has only in-frame clones and leaves some out. Of about 1,500 clones listed, roughly 69% are singletons. This specimen was CD8+ T cells from blood, taken after autologous CMV-specific T cell therapy. The receptor comes from a human patient who had received a solid organ transplant and had CMV disease. Some of the T cells may derive from the graft donor. The chain is built from TRBV2 and TRBJ2-5; D is unresolved. The CDR3 loop reads CASYAQNQETQYF. As DNA, the CDR3 is TGTGCCAGCTACGCCCAGAACCAAGAGACCCAGTACTTC.